This TCR beta chain was found in a study of T cells in Graves' hyperthyroidism and ophthalmopathy. This clonotype was seen repeatedly, ten times or more. Germline V lookup: CDR1 KGHDR, CDR2 SFDVKD. The CDR3 totals 17 residues. V lost 7 bases and J lost 0; bases outside the gene matches: 7. The source material, RNA transcripts, was used to amplify TCR beta CDR3 regions. The primer set for the first-round RT-PCR of the TCR CDR3 was HTBI. MiXCR, applied by TCRdb to the multiplex PCR reads, yields one record per CDR3 protein. The sample yields 600,000 to 800,000 distinct CDR3 sequences, roughly a third seen once.

This sequence was found in a woman aged 40 to 49 with Graves' hyperthyroidism. The V and J genes are TRBV24-1 and TRBJ2-6; TRBD1 aligns across 8 bases. What was sequenced was blood. The CDR3 sequence: CATSDPGTGSGANVLTF. The CDR3 nucleotides are TGTGCCACCAGCGATCCCGGGACAGGCTCTGGGGCCAACGTCCTGACTTTC.